Below are 18 T cell receptor beta chains sequenced from a single sample in a study of blood T cell repertoires in COVID-19. Libraries were prepared by immunoSEQ multiplex PCR; TCRdb keeps only in-frame clonotypes and omits some of them. The table has hundreds of thousands of clones, around 84% seen once. Sequencing was performed on PBMCs or T cells enriched from blood (not recorded which). The receptors were sampled from a woman aged 50 to 60 who had recovered from COVID-19.

V gene TRBV28 combines with J gene TRBJ1-2; 8 bases align to TRBD1. After removal of 6 bases from V and 7 bases from J, the junction contained 10 bases not matched to a gene. In germline, CDR1 is MDHEN, CDR2 SYDVKM. CDR3 length: 14 residues. In DNA, the CDR3 is TGTGCCAGCAGAAGCGTACAGGGGGTTGGTGGCTACACCTTC. Encoded protein: CASRSVQGVGGYTF.

The V gene is TRBV6-5, the J gene TRBJ1-4, with a weak D call TRBD1 (5 bases). Between the trimmed V and J ends, which lost 0 bases and 7 bases, there was a span of 12 bases. Germline V gene sequence: CDR1 MNHEY, CDR2 SVGAGI. This CDR3 spans 15 amino acids. The CDR3 spells CASSYSAGRGEKLFF. CDR3 sequence (DNA): TGTGCCAGCAGTTACTCGGCTGGGAGGGGTGAAAAACTGTTTTTT.

V gene TRBV5-6 combines with J gene TRBJ2-7; a weak D match, TRBD2 (6 bases). The V gene lost 7 bases and the J gene lost 6 bases, with 11 bases spanning the gap. The CDR3 totals 11 residues. Per the germline V gene, CDR1 is SGHDT and CDR2 is YYEEEE. CDR3: CASARGIEQYF. The CDR3 nucleotides are TGTGCCAGCGCCCGGGGGATCGAGCAGTACTTC.

This chain connects TRBV19 to TRBJ2-7; 8 bases line up with TRBD2. There are 15 residues in the CDR3. In germline, CDR1 is LNHDA, CDR2 SQIVND (reference sequence). Unmatched junction bases numbered 9, after V lost 7 bases and J lost 1 base. In DNA, the CDR3 is TGTGCCAGTAAAGGTTGGGCTAGCGGGTCCTACGAGCAGTACTTC. Translation gives CASKGWASGSYEQYF.

CDR3 in amino acids: CASSRITPGGNYNEQFF. The CDR3 coding sequence is TGTGCCAGCAGCCGCATAACCCCGGGGGGCAACTACAATGAGCAGTTCTTC. The chain carries TRBV5-6 and TRBJ2-1; a weak D match, TRBD2 (7 bases). With 4 bases removed from V and 3 bases from J, the gap between germline ends came to 20 bases. This CDR3 spans 17 amino acids. Germline-derived CDR1 and CDR2 are SGHDT and YYEEEE. Full variable domain (rest looked up from reference TRBV5-6 and TRBJ2-1): DAGVTQSPTHLIKTRGQQVTLRCSPKSGHDTVSWYQQALGQGPQFIFQYYEEEERQRGNFPDRFSGHQFPNYSSELNVNALLLGDSALYLCASSRITPGGNYNEQFFGPGTRLTVL.

The chain couples TRBV5-6 to TRBJ1-6, with D tentatively TRBD1 (6 bases). V lost 3 bases to trimming and J lost 0 bases, with 10 bases between them. Germline CDR1 reads SGHDT; CDR2 reads YYEEEE. This CDR3 has 16 residues. The CDR3 DNA is TGTGCCAGCAGCTGGGGGCCAAGCTCCTATAATTCACCCCTCCACTTT. Its translation: CASSWGPSSYNSPLHF.

This clone was counted only a few times. The chain combines TRBV5-1 with TRBJ1-2; weak D call: TRBD1 (5 bases). The germline V gene has CDR1 SGHRS and CDR2 YFSETQ. Between the trimmed V and J ends, which lost 2 bases and 4 bases, there was a span of 15 bases. The CDR3 spans 15 residues. The CDR3 region has the DNA TGCGCCAGCAGCTTATACCTCAGGGCCGGCTATGGCTACACCTTC. Its translation: CASSLYLRAGYGYTF. Supplemented by reference TRBV5-1 and TRBJ1-2, the full variable domain reads KAGVTQTPRYLIKTRGQQVTLSCSPISGHRSVSWYQQTPGQGLQFLFEYFSETQRNKGNFPGRFSGRQFSNSRSEMNVSTLELGDSALYLCASSLYLRAGYGYTFGSGTRLTVV.

The chain couples TRBV27 to TRBJ2-5, with D possibly TRBD2 on 6 matching bases. V was pared by 2 bases and J by 3 bases, with 10 bases between. The CDR3 spans 14 residues. Germline V lookup: CDR1 MNHEY, CDR2 SMNVEV (reference sequence). In DNA form, the CDR3 reads TGTGCCAGCAGTTTACTGGCGGGGAAAGAGACCCAGTACTTC. This codes for CASSLLAGKETQYF.

The V and J genes are TRBV5-4 and TRBJ2-2, with 10 nucleotides matching TRBD2. The CDR3 contains 15 residues. V was clipped by 3 bases and J by 5 bases; unmatched bases: 4. Germline CDR1 SGHNT, CDR2 YYREEE (reference sequence). CDR3 sequence reads: CASSSSGSGTGELFF. The CDR3 DNA is TGTGCCAGCAGCTCTAGCGGGAGTGGAACCGGGGAGCTGTTTTTT. Based on the CDR3 plus reference TRBV5-4 and TRBJ2-2, the full variable domain is ETGVTQSPTHLIKTRGQQVTLRCSSQSGHNTVSWYQQALGQGPQFIFQYYREEENGRGNFPPRFSGLQFPNYSSELNVNALELDDSALYLCASSSSGSGTGELFFGEGSRLTVL.

V gene TRBV10-1 combines with J gene TRBJ2-2; TRBD1 agrees at 12 bases. Germline lookup yields CDR1 WNHNN and CDR2 SYGVQD (reference sequence). CDR3 length: 17 residues. V lost 0 bases and J lost 5; bases outside the gene matches: 4. This CDR3 reads CASSESGQGARTGELFF. DNA for the CDR3: TGCGCCAGCAGTGAGTCGGGACAGGGGGCGCGAACCGGGGAGCTGTTTTTT.

The chain carries TRBV2 and TRBJ2-1, with a possible D match to TRBD2 (6 bases). This CDR3 comprises 14 residues. CDR1 is SNHLY and CDR2 is FYNNEI in the germline V gene. V was trimmed by 7 bases and J by 5 bases, leaving 15 bases between them. The CDR3 DNA reads TGTGCCAGCACGCCCTCGGGGAGGCACAATGAGCAGTTCTTC. This codes for CASTPSGRHNEQFF.

The J gene is TRBJ1-4, the V gene TRBV9; TRBD1 might be the D (5 bases). The CDR3 contains 14 residues. Germline V gene lookup returns CDR1 SGDLS and CDR2 YYNGEE. Trimming left V 3 bases short and J 5 bases short, with 11 bases between. The DNA for the CDR3 is TGTGCCAGCAGCGCGGGACTTTTGAATGAAAAACTGTTTTTT. It codes for CASSAGLLNEKLFF. Combining the CDR3 with reference TRBV9 and TRBJ1-4 gives the whole variable domain DSGVTQTPKHLITATGQRVTLRCSPRSGDLSVYWYQQSLDQGLQFLIQYYNGEERAKGNILERFSAQQFPDLHSELNLSSLELGDSALYFCASSAGLLNEKLFFGSGTQLSVL.

The CDR3 reads CASSGSGTATNQPQHF. CDR3 in DNA: TGTGCCAGCAGTGGATCCGGGACAGCGACCAATCAGCCCCAGCATTTT. J is TRBJ1-5 and V is TRBV2, with TRBD1 identical over 7 bases. Germline assignment: CDR1 SNHLY and CDR2 FYNNEI. This CDR3 is 16 amino acids long. The ends lost 4 bases at V and 3 bases at J; junction bases unmatched: 9.

This chain links TRBV10-1 with TRBJ1-2; D gene unclear. V lost 4 bases and J lost 1, with 7 bases in between. This CDR3 region has 13 residues. In germline, CDR1 is WNHNN, CDR2 SYGVQD (reference sequence). CDR3 in amino acids: CASSVGVNYGYTF. CDR3 bases: TGCGCCAGCAGTGTCGGGGTTAACTATGGCTACACCTTC.

The J gene is TRBJ2-3, the V gene TRBV11-2, with 8 bases matching TRBD2. Germline V gives CDR1 SGHAT, CDR2 FQNNGV. The CDR3 extends over 16 amino acids. After removal of 2 bases from V and 3 bases from J, the junction contained 7 bases not matched to a gene. The CDR3 nucleotides read TGTGCCAGCAGCTTATTTAGGGGACTAGAGACAGATACGCAGTATTTT. Protein product: CASSLFRGLETDTQYF.

This clone has only a few counts. The chain recombines TRBV5-1 with TRBJ1-4, with D possibly matching TRBD1 (5 bases). Germline V CDR1 and CDR2: SGHRS, YFSETQ. The CDR3 has 15 residues. The V gene lost 5 bases and the J gene lost 4 bases, with 15 bases spanning the gap. CDR3 in DNA: TGCGCCAGCAGAAGGGCCTCGGGGGGTAATGAAAAACTGTTTTTT. It yields the protein CASRRASGGNEKLFF.

This sequence joins TRBV11-2 and TRBJ2-3; a possible D gene is TRBD1 (5 bases). The CDR3 sequence is 15 residues long. Germline loops: CDR1 SGHAT, CDR2 FQNNGV. Trimming shortened V by 0 bases and J by 0 bases, and 7 bases separated the two germline ends. CDR3 in DNA: TGTGCCAGCAGCTTAGATAGGGGTAGCACAGATACGCAGTATTTT. Amino acid sequence: CASSLDRGSTDTQYF.

A single count supports this clone. This rearrangement joins TRBV19 to TRBJ2-2; D not resolved. The CDR3 is made up of 13 amino acids. Between the trimmed V and J ends, which lost 7 bases and 2 bases, there was a span of 8 bases. In germline, CDR1 is LNHDA, CDR2 SQIVND (reference sequence). CDR3 protein: CASKQLNTGELFF. For the CDR3, the DNA is TGTGCCAGTAAACAACTAAACACCGGGGAGCTGTTTTTT.